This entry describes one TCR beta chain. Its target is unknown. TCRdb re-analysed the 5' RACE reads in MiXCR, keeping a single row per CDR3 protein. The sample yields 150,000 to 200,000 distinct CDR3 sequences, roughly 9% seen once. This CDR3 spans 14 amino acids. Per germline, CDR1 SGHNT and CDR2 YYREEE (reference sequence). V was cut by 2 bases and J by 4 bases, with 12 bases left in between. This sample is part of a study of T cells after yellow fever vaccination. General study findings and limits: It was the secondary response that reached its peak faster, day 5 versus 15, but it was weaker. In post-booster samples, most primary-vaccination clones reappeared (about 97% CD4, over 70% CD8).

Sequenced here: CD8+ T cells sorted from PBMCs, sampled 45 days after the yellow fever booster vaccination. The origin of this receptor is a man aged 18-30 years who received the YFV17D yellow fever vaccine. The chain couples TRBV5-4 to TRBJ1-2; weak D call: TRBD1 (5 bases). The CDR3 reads CASSLPDTLYGYTF. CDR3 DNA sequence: TGTGCCAGCAGCTTACCGGACACCCTCTATGGCTACACCTTC.